These T cell receptor beta chains were read from a single sample in a study of Graves' ophthalmopathy and Graves' hyperthyroidism. TCRdb independently ran MiXCR on the multiplex PCR reads; one entry per CDR3 protein. The sample has hundreds of thousands of distinct CDR3 sequences, roughly two fifths seen once; the top ten hold over 2.5%. Sequencing used peripheral blood. Receptors originate from an adult man with Graves' ophthalmopathy. Both conserved end residues are part of each CDR3. A D gene is named only where the DNA matches it firmly. Expanded clones are given a class, and other clones once, few, many or no size at all.

D: -
V: TRBV24-1
size: many
J: TRBJ2-2
CDR3: CATSDSGTPDAGELFF
DNA: TGTGCCACCAGTGATTCCGGGACCCCTGACGCCGGGGAGCTGTTTTTT

D: -
V: TRBV29-1
size: few
J: TRBJ2-7
CDR3: CSVGPDAYEQYF
DNA: TGCAGCGTAGGGCCGGATGCCTACGAGCAGTACTTC

D: -
V: TRBV2
size: -
J: TRBJ2-7
CDR3: CAGSYDISADYEQYF
DNA: TGTGCCGGCAGTTACGACATAAGCGCGGACTACGAGCAGTACTTC

D: -
V: TRBV6-6
size: many
J: TRBJ1-2
CDR3: CASSYSVGGHYGYTF
DNA: TGTGCCAGCAGTTACTCAGTCGGGGGACACTATGGCTACACCTTC

D: -
V: TRBV2
size: few
J: TRBJ1-2
CDR3: CASSPRAQGGGYTF
DNA: TGTGCCAGCAGTCCTCGGGCCCAGGGAGGAGGCTACACCTTC

D: TRBD1
V: TRBV5-1
size: once
J: TRBJ2-7
CDR3: CASSLLGQGFYEQYF
DNA: TGCGCCAGCAGCTTGCTAGGACAGGGGTTCTACGAGCAGTACTTC

D: TRBD2
V: TRBV29-1
size: -
J: TRBJ2-1
CDR3: CSVGTSGGKSYNEQFF
DNA: TGCAGCGTTGGGACTAGCGGGGGGAAATCCTACAATGAGCAGTTCTTC

D: -
V: TRBV19
size: few
J: TRBJ1-4
CDR3: CASSIWSGTQNRAFF
DNA: TGTGCCAGTAGTATATGGTCCGGGACACAAAACCGGGCGTTTTTT

D: -
V: TRBV12-3/TRBV12-4
size: many
J: TRBJ1-1
CDR3: CASSLDREAFF
DNA: TGCGCCAGCAGCTTGGACCGCGAAGCTTTCTTT

D: -
V: TRBV19
size: -
J: TRBJ2-7
CDR3: CASSTTLVSSYEQYF
DNA: TGTGCCAGTAGTACTACCCTGGTCAGCTCCTACGAGCAGTACTTC

D: -
V: TRBV7-2
size: many
J: TRBJ1-1
CDR3: CASSPRRLNTEAFF
DNA: TGTGCCAGCAGCCCACGCCGTCTGAACACTGAAGCTTTCTTT

D: -
V: TRBV29-1
size: -
J: TRBJ1-1
CDR3: CSLAVGVTEAFF
DNA: TGCAGTTTAGCGGTTGGGGTTACTGAAGCTTTCTTT

D: -
V: TRBV12-3/TRBV12-4
size: many
J: TRBJ1-1
CDR3: CASSLLTGNTEAFF
DNA: TGTGCCAGCAGCCTATTGACAGGGAACACTGAAGCTTTCTTT

D: -
V: TRBV20-1
size: many
J: TRBJ1-2
CDR3: CSATGSDYGYTF
DNA: TGCAGTGCCACAGGGTCAGACTATGGCTACACCTTC

D: -
V: TRBV10-2
size: -
J: TRBJ1-2
CDR3: CASSDTPQYHRGYTF
DNA: TGCGCCAGCAGTGACACCCCGCAGTACCATCGTGGCTACACCTTC

D: -
V: TRBV20-1
size: once
J: TRBJ2-6
CDR3: CSARVEGSSGANVLTF
DNA: TGCAGTGCTAGAGTGGAGGGGAGCTCTGGGGCCAACGTCCTGACTTTC

D: -
V: TRBV6-6
size: -
J: TRBJ2-7
CDR3: CASRDEGTGWAYEQYF
DNA: TGTGCCAGCCGCGACGAGGGTACGGGGTGGGCCTACGAGCAGTACTTC

D: -
V: TRBV5-5
size: -
J: TRBJ1-2
CDR3: CASSLVPRYGYTF
DNA: TGTGCCAGCAGCTTGGTCCCACGCTATGGCTACACCTTC

D: TRBD2
V: TRBV9
size: many
J: TRBJ2-5
CDR3: CASSPSGAETQYF
DNA: TGTGCCAGCAGCCCGAGCGGGGCGGAGACCCAGTACTTC

D: -
V: TRBV6-1
size: few
J: TRBJ1-1
CDR3: CASSASHKGMNTEAFF
DNA: TGTGCCAGCAGTGCCTCGCACAAGGGTATGAACACTGAAGCTTTCTTT

D: -
V: TRBV30
size: -
J: TRBJ1-1
CDR3: CAWSVQPSTEAFF
DNA: TGTGCCTGGAGTGTACAGCCTTCCACTGAAGCTTTCTTT

D: -
V: TRBV30
size: few
J: TRBJ1-1
CDR3: CAWSAGVNTEAFF
DNA: TGTGCCTGGAGTGCGGGTGTGAACACTGAAGCTTTCTTT

D: -
V: TRBV27
size: few
J: TRBJ1-1
CDR3: CASSLSSGVAFF
DNA: TGTGCCAGCAGTTTGTCTTCTGGGGTGGCTTTCTTT

D: TRBD1
V: TRBV7-2
size: -
J: TRBJ1-2
CDR3: CASSPRRTGGAAGYTF
DNA: TGTGCCAGCAGCCCCCGCAGGACAGGGGGCGCCGCTGGCTACACCTTC

D: TRBD1
V: TRBV4-3
size: -
J: TRBJ1-1
CDR3: CASSRRTGSNTEAFF
DNA: TGCGCCAGCAGCCGTAGGACAGGATCGAACACTGAAGCTTTCTTT

D: -
V: TRBV5-1
size: few
J: TRBJ1-1
CDR3: CASSLEAGSLDAFF
DNA: TGCGCCAGCAGCTTGGAGGCCGGGTCTCTTGATGCTTTCTTT

D: TRBD1
V: TRBV12-3/TRBV12-4
size: few
J: TRBJ1-1
CDR3: CASRTTGRDTEAFF
DNA: TGTGCCAGCAGAACGACAGGGAGAGACACTGAAGCTTTCTTT

D: TRBD1
V: TRBV2
size: -
J: TRBJ1-1
CDR3: CARRTGGAFF
DNA: TGTGCCAGAAGGACAGGGGGAGCTTTCTTT

D: -
V: TRBV9
size: -
J: TRBJ1-1
CDR3: CASSQRRGYGEAFF
DNA: TGTGCCAGCAGCCAACGTCGGGGTTACGGTGAAGCTTTCTTT

D: -
V: TRBV15
size: many
J: TRBJ1-6
CDR3: CATRGGPGSPLHF
DNA: TGTGCCACCAGGGGGGGGCCAGGGTCACCCCTCCACTTT

D: TRBD1
V: TRBV7-9
size: -
J: TRBJ2-5
CDR3: CASSLGPGGQETQYF
DNA: TGTGCCAGCAGCTTAGGGCCAGGGGGACAAGAGACCCAGTACTTC

D: TRBD1
V: TRBV20-1
size: once
J: TRBJ1-2
CDR3: CSALSGTEKGGYTF
DNA: TGCAGCGCTCTTTCGGGGACAGAGAAGGGCGGCTACACCTTC

D: -
V: TRBV10-3
size: -
J: TRBJ2-5
CDR3: CAIKDEVRETQYF
DNA: TGTGCCATCAAGGACGAGGTCCGGGAGACCCAGTACTTC

D: -
V: TRBV20-1
size: few
J: TRBJ1-5
CDR3: CSARVGGQPQHF
DNA: TGCAGTGCTAGAGTGGGGGGTCAGCCCCAGCATTTT

D: -
V: TRBV2
size: -
J: TRBJ2-5
CDR3: CASSGDDRSSTQYF
DNA: TGTGCCAGCAGCGGGGATGACAGGAGCAGCACCCAGTACTTC

D: -
V: TRBV10-3
size: many
J: TRBJ2-7
CDR3: CAIRVEGDLSYEQYF
DNA: TGTGCCATCAGGGTGGAGGGGGACCTTTCCTACGAGCAGTACTTC